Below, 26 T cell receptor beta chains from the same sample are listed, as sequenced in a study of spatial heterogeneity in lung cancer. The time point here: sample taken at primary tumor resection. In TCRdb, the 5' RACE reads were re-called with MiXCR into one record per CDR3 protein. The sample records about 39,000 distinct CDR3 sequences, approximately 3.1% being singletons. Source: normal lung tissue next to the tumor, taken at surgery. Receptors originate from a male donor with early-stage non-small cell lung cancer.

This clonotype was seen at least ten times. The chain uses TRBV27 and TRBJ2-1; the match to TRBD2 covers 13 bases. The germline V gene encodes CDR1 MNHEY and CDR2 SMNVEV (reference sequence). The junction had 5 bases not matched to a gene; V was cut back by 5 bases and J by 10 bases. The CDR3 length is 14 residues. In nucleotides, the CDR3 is TGTGCCAGCAGTCTAGGACTAGCGGGGGAAGAGCAGTTCTTC. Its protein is CASSLGLAGEEQFF.

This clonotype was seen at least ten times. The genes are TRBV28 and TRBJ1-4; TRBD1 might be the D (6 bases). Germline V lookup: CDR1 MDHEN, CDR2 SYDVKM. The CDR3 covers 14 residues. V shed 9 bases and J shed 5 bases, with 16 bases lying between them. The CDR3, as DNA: TGTGCCAGTGAAACCACAGGGAAAAATGAAAAACTGTTTTTT. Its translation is CASETTGKNEKLFF.

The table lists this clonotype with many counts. The CDR3 region has the DNA TGTGCCAGCAGTATCCTTTATCAGCCCCAGCATTTT. Translated, it gives CASSILYQPQHF. The chain carries TRBV28 and TRBJ1-5; D call uncertain. The CDR3 extends over 12 amino acids. The V and J ends lost 5 bases and 5 bases respectively, with 7 bases between them. From germline, CDR1 is MDHEN and CDR2 SYDVKM.

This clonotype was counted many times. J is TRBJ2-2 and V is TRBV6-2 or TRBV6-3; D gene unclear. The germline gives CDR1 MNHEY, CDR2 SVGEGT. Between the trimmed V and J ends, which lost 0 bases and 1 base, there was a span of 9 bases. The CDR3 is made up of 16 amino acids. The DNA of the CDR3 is TGTGCCAGCAGTTACTCGACGGGCAGGAACACCGGGGAGCTGTTTTTT. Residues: CASSYSTGRNTGELFF.

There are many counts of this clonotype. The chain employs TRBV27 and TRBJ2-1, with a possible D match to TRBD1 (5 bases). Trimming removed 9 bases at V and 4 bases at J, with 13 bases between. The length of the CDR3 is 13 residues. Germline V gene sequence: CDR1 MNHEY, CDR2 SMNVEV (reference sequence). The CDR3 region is CASGRAGYNEQFF. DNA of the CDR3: TGTGCCAGTGGAAGGGCAGGGTACAATGAGCAGTTCTTC.

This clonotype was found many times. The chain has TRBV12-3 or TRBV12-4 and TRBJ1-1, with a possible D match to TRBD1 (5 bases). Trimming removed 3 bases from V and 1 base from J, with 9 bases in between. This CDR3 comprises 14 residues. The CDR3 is CASSFRQGNTEAFF. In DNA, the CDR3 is TGTGCCAGCAGTTTCAGGCAGGGGAACACTGAAGCTTTCTTT.

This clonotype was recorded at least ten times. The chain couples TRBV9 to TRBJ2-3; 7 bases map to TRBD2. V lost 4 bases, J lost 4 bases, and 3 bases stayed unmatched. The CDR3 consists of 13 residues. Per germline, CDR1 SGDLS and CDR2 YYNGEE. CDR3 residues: CASSTTSADTQYF. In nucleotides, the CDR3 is TGTGCCAGCAGCACCACTAGCGCAGATACGCAGTATTTT.

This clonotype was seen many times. CDR3 loop: CASSSADFQETQYF. CDR3 sequence (DNA): TGTGCCAGCAGCTCAGCGGATTTCCAAGAGACCCAGTACTTC. V usage is TRBV7-8 and J usage is TRBJ2-5, with a tentative D call TRBD2 (5 bases). CDR3 length equals 14 residues. From germline, CDR1 is SGHVS and CDR2 FQNEAQ. V gave up 4 bases and J gave up 1 base, with 10 bases separating them.

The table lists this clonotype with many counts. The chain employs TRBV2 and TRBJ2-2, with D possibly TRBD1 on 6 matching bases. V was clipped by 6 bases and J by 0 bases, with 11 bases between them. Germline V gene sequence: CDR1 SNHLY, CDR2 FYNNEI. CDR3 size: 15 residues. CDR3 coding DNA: TGTGCCAGCAGCCGCGGACAGCCGAACACCGGGGAGCTGTTTTTT. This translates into CASSRGQPNTGELFF.

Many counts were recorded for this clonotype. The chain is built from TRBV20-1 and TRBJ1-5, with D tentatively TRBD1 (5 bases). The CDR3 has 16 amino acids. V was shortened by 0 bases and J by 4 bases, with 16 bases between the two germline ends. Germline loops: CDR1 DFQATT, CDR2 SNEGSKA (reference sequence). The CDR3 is CSARDWRGIRNQPQHF. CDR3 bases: TGCAGTGCTAGAGATTGGAGGGGTATCAGAAATCAGCCCCAGCATTTT.

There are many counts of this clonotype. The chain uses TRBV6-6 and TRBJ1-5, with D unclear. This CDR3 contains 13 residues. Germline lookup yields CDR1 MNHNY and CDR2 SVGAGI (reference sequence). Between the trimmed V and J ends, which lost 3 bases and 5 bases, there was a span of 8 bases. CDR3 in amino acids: CASSYGRDQPQHF. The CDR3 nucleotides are TGTGCCAGCAGTTATGGTAGGGATCAGCCCCAGCATTTT.

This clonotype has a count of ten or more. DNA for the CDR3: TGTGCCAGCAGTGACCTAGACAGCCACACTGAAGCTTTCTTT. This gives the protein CASSDLDSHTEAFF. The chain uses TRBV2 and TRBJ1-1; D possibly corresponds to TRBD1 (5 bases). Deletions cut 3 bases from V and 3 bases from J, with 11 bases between. Germline-derived CDR1 and CDR2 are SNHLY and FYNNEI. The CDR3 loop spans 14 amino acids. Full variable domain (rest looked up from reference TRBV2 and TRBJ1-1): EPEVTQTPSHQVTQMGQEVILRCVPISNHLYFYWYRQILGQKVEFLVSFYNNEISEKSEIFDDQFSVERPDGSNFTLKIRSTKLEDSAMYFCASSDLDSHTEAFFGQGTRLTVV.

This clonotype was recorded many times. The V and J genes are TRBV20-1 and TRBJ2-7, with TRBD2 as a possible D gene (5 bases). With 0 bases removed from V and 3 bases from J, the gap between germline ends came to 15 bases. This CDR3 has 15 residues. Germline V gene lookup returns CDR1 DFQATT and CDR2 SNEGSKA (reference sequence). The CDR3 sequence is CSARDLLGLDYEQYF. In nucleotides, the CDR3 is TGCAGTGCTAGAGATCTTTTAGGACTCGACTACGAGCAGTACTTC.

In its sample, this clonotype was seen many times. The CDR3 DNA sequence: TGTGCCAGCAGCTTGGATCGTTCGGGCGAGCAGTACTTC. Translating gives CASSLDRSGEQYF. V gene TRBV5-5 combines with J gene TRBJ2-7; D not resolved. CDR3 size: 13 residues. V was pared by 0 bases and J by 6 bases, with 10 bases between. Germline V gene sequence: CDR1 SGHKS, CDR2 YYEKEE (reference sequence).

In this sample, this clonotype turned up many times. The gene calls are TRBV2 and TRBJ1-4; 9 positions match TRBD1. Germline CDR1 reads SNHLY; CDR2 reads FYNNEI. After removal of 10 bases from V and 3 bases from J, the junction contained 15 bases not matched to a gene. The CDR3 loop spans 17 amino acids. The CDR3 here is CATPDGTGFKSNEKLFF. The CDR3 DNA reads TGTGCCACCCCGGACGGGACAGGGTTTAAATCTAATGAAAAACTGTTTTTT.

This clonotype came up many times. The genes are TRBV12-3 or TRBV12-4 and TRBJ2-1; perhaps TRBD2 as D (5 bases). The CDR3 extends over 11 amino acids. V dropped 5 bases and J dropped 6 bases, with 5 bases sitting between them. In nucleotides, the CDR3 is TGTGCCAGCAGTAGCGGCAATGAGCAGTTCTTC. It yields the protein CASSSGNEQFF.

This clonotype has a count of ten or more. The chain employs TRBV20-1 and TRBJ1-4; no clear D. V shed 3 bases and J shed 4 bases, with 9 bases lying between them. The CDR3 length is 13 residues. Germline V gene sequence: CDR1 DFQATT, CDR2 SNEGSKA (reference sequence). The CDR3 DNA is TGCAGTGCTAGGGACGGACTTAATGAAAAACTGTTTTTT. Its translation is CSARDGLNEKLFF.

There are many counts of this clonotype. The CDR3 here is CASSFRQGETQYF. CDR3 in DNA: TGTGCCAGCAGCTTCCGACAGGGCGAGACCCAGTACTTC. V and J are TRBV7-2 and TRBJ2-5; TRBD1 matches 7 bases. V shed 3 bases and J 5 bases; nucleotides not matched to a gene: 3. This CDR3 spans 13 amino acids. Looked up from germline, CDR1 is SGHTA and CDR2 is FQGNSA.

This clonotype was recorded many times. CDR3 DNA sequence: TGTGCCAGCAGGCGGGGGACAGGGGGTGGCTACACCTTC. This codes for CASRRGTGGGYTF. This chain joins TRBV6-6 and TRBJ1-2; 11 bases match TRBD1. V shed 6 bases, J shed 7 bases, and the junction held 4 bases outside the gene matches. Per germline, CDR1 MNHNY and CDR2 SVGAGI (reference sequence). The CDR3 spans 13 residues.

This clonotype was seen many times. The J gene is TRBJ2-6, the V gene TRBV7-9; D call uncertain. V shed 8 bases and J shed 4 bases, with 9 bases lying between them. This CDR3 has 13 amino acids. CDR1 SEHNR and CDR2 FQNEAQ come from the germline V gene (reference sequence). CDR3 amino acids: CASGGYGANVLTF. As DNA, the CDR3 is TGTGCCAGCGGCGGATACGGGGCCAACGTCCTGACTTTC.

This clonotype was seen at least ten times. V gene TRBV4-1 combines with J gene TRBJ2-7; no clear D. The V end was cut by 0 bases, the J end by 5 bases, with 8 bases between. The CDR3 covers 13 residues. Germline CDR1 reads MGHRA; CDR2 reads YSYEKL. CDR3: CASSQDSTHEQYF. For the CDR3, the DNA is TGCGCCAGCAGCCAAGATTCGACCCACGAGCAGTACTTC.

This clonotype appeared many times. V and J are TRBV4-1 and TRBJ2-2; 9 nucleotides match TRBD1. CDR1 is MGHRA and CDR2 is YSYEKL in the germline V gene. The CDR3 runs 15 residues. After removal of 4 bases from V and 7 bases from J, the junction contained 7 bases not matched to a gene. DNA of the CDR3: TGCGCCAGCAGCCCTCCGGGACAGGGAATCGGGGAGCTGTTTTTT. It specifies CASSPPGQGIGELFF.

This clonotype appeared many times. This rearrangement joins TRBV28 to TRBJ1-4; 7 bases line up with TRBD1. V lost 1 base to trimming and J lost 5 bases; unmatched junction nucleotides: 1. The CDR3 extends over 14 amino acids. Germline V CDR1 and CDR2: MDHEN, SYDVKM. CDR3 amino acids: CASSLLGGNEKLFF. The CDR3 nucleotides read TGTGCCAGCAGTTTATTAGGGGGCAATGAAAAACTGTTTTTT.

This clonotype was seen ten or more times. The CDR3 loop reads CASNRGETSGEQFF. The CDR3 coding sequence is TGTGCCAGCAACAGAGGGGAGACCAGCGGGGAGCAGTTCTTC. The rearrangement uses TRBV6-1 and TRBJ2-1; possible D gene TRBD2, 6 bases. V lost 7 bases and J 10 bases, leaving 20 bases between the germline ends. Per the germline V gene, CDR1 is MNHNS and CDR2 is SASEGT. The length of the CDR3 is 14 residues.

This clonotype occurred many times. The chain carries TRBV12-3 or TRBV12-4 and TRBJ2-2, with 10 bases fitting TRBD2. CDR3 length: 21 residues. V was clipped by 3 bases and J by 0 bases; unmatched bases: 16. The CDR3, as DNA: TGTGCCAGCAGTTTTCGGAGCTCCCGGCTAGCGGGAGCCCCGAACACCGGGGAGCTGTTTTTT. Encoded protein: CASSFRSSRLAGAPNTGELFF.

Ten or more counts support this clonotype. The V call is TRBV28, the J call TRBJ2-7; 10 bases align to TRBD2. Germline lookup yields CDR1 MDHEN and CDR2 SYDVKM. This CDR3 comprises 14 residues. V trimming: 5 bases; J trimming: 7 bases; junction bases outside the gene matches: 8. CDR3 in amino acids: CASSSGRALFEQYF. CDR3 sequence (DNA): TGTGCCAGCAGTAGCGGGAGGGCCCTTTTTGAGCAGTACTTC.